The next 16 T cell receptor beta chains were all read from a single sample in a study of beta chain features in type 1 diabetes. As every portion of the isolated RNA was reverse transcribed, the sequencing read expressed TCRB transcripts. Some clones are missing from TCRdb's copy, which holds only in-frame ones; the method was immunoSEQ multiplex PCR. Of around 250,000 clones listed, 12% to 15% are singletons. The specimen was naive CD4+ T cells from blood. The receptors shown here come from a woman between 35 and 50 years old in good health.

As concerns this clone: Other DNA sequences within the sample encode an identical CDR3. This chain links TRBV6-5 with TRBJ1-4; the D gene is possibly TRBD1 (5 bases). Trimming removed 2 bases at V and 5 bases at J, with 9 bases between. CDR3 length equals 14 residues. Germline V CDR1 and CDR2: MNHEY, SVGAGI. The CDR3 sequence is CASSYGGGNEKLFF. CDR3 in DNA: TGTGCCAGCAGTTACGGCGGGGGGAATGAAAAACTGTTTTTT.

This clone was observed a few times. The CDR3 spells CASRLQGTGANVLTF. CDR3 nucleotide sequence: TGTGCCAGCAGGCTACAGGGGACTGGGGCCAACGTCCTGACTTTC. This chain connects TRBV6-5 to TRBJ2-6, with TRBD1 matching 7 bases. The CDR3 runs 15 residues. The junction had 4 bases not matched to a gene; V was cut back by 6 bases and J by 2 bases. Germline V lookup: CDR1 MNHEY, CDR2 SVGAGI.

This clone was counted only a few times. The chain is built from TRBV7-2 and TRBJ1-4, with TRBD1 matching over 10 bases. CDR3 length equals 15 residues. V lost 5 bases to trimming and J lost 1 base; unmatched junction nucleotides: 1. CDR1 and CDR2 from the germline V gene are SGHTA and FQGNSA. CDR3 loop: CASSDRGRTNEKLFF. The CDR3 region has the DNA TGTGCCAGCAGCGACAGGGGGCGAACTAATGAAAAACTGTTTTTT. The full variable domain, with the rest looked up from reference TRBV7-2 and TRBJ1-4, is GAGVSQSPSNKVTEKGKDVELRCDPISGHTALYWYRQSLGQGLEFLIYFQGNSAPDKSGLPSDRFSAERTGGSVSTLTIQRTQQEDSAVYLCASSDRGRTNEKLFFGSGTQLSVL.

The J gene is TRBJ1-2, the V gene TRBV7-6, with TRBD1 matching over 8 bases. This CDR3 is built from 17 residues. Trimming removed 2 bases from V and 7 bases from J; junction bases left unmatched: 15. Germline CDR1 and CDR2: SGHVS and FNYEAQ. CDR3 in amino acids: CASSLRPGQGDHFGYTF. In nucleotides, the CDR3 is TGTGCCAGCAGCTTAAGGCCTGGACAGGGAGATCACTTTGGCTACACCTTC.

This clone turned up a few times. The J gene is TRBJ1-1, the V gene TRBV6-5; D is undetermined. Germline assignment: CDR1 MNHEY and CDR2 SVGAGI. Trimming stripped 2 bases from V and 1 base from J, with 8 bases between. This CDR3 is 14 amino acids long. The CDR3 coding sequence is TGTGCCAGCAGTTACGAGAGGGAGAACACTGAAGCTTTCTTT. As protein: CASSYERENTEAFF.

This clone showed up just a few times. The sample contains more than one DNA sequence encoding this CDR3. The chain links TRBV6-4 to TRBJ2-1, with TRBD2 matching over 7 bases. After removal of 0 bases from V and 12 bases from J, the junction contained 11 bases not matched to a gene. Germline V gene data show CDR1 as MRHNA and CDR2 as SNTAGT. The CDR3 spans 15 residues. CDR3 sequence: CASSDSGLPLSGQFF. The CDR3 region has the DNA TGTGCCAGCAGTGACTCGGGACTACCCCTCTCAGGGCAGTTCTTC.

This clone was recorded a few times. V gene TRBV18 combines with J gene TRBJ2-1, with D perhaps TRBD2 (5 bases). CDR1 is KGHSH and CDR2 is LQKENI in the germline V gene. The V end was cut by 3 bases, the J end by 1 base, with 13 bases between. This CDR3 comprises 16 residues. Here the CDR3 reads CASSPLPRGSYNEQFF. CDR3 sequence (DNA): TGTGCCAGCTCACCCCTCCCGAGAGGGTCCTACAATGAGCAGTTCTTC.

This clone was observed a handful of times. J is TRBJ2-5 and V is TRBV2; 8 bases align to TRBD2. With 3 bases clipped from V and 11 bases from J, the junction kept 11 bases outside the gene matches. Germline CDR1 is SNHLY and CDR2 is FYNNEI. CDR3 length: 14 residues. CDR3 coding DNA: TGTGCCAGCAGTGATGCAGCGGGGGCCCTGGAGCAGTACTTC. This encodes CASSDAAGALEQYF.

The CDR3 nucleotides are TGCGCCAGCGGGGGGGCTGGCACAGGCACAGATACGCAGTATTTT. The encoded protein is CASGGAGTGTDTQYF. The V gene is TRBV5-1, the J gene TRBJ2-3, with D possibly matching TRBD2 (7 bases). This CDR3 is 15 amino acids long. V was cut by 7 bases and J by 1 base, with 16 bases left in between. Germline CDR1 SGHRS, CDR2 YFSETQ.

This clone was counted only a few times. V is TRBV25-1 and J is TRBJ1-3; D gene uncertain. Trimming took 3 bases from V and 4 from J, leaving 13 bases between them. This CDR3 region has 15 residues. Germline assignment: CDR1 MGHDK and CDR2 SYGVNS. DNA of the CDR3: TGTGCCAGCAGTGAGGGCGGGAAGGCGGGAAACACCATATATTTT. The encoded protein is CASSEGGKAGNTIYF.

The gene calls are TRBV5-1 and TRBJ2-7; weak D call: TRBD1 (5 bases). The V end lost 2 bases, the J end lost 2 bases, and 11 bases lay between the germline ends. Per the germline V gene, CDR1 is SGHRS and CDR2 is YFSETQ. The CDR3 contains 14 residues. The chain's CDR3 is CASSFDRITYEQYF. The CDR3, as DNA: TGCGCCAGCAGCTTTGACAGAATAACCTACGAGCAGTACTTC.

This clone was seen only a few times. DNA of the CDR3: TGTGCCAGCAGCTTAGAACGAGGCGGTGACTATGGCTACACCTTC. Its translation is CASSLERGGDYGYTF. The V gene is TRBV7-2, the J gene TRBJ1-2; D is unclear. This CDR3 is built from 15 residues. V was trimmed by 1 base and J by 3 bases, leaving 12 bases between them. Germline values: CDR1 SGHTA, CDR2 FQGNSA.

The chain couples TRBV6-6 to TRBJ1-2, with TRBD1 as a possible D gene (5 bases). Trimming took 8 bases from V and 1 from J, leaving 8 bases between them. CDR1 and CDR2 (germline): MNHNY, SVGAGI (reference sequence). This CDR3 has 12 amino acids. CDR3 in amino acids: CASGGVNYGYTF. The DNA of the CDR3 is TGTGCCAGCGGAGGGGTTAACTATGGCTACACCTTC.

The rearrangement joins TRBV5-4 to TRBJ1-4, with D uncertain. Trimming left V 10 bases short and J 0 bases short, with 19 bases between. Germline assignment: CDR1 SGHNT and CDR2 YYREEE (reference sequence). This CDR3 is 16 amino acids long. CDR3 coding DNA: TGTGCCGGTCATATTGGAGGACCTGCAACTAATGAAAAACTGTTTTTT. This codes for CAGHIGGPATNEKLFF.

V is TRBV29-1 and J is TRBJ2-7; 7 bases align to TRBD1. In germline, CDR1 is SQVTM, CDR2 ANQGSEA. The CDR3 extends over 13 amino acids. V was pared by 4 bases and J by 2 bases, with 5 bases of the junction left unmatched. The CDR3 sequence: CSVGRDRTYEQYF. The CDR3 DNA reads TGCAGCGTTGGCCGGGACAGAACCTACGAGCAGTACTTC.

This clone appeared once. CDR3 nucleotide sequence: TGTGCCAGTAGTACTAAAGACAGGAGCAATCAGCCCCAGCATTTT. Encoded protein: CASSTKDRSNQPQHF. This chain uses TRBV19 with TRBJ1-5, with D perhaps matching TRBD1 (6 bases). The CDR3 covers 15 residues. Per the germline V gene, CDR1 is LNHDA and CDR2 is SQIVND (reference sequence). V lost 4 bases and J 1 base, leaving 11 bases between the germline ends.